Below are 29 T cell receptor beta chains sequenced from a single sample in a study of T cells in Graves' hyperthyroidism and ophthalmopathy. The source material, RNA transcripts, was used to amplify TCR beta CDR3 regions. The study used the HTBI primer set for a first-round RT-PCR of the TCR CDR3. TCRdb reprocessed the multiplex PCR reads via MiXCR and lists one record per CDR3 protein. This table has roughly 580,000 distinct CDR3 sequences, about 15% appearing once. The source material was blood. The receptor set was obtained from a woman aged 30 to 39 with Graves' hyperthyroidism that later progressed to Graves' ophthalmopathy.

The chain employs TRBV4-1 and TRBJ2-2; no reliable D call. The germline gives CDR1 MGHRA, CDR2 YSYEKL. Trimming removed 2 bases at V and 4 bases at J, with 11 bases between. This CDR3 spans 15 amino acids. CDR3 amino acids: CASSQSLTATGELFF. CDR3 coding DNA: TGCGCCAGCAGCCAATCTCTAACTGCCACCGGGGAGCTGTTTTTT.

The chain joins TRBV20-1 to TRBJ1-4; D uncertain. CDR3 length: 12 amino acids. The V gene lost 6 bases and the J gene lost 5 bases, with 10 bases spanning the gap. CDR1 and CDR2 from the germline V gene are DFQATT and SNEGSKA (reference sequence). DNA for the CDR3: TGCAGTGCCCGTCACCGGAATGAAAAACTGTTTTTT. Translating it yields CSARHRNEKLFF.

Here the CDR3 DNA reads TGTGCCACCAGTGATTGGCCCCGGGGGCCGAACACCGGGGAGCTGTTTTTT. Amino acid sequence: CATSDWPRGPNTGELFF. The V gene is TRBV24-1, the J gene TRBJ2-2; D is perhaps TRBD1 or TRBD2 (6 bases each). Trimming removed 2 bases at V and 0 bases at J, with 12 bases between. The CDR3 consists of 17 residues. Germline V gene data show CDR1 as KGHDR and CDR2 as SFDVKD.

This clonotype was seen repeatedly, ten times or more. The chain joins TRBV7-3 to TRBJ2-3; 11 nucleotides line up with TRBD2. The CDR3 consists of 16 residues. The ends lost 5 bases at V and 3 bases at J; junction bases unmatched: 7. Germline loops: CDR1 SGHTA, CDR2 FQGTGA. This CDR3 reads CASSPHRTSGTDTQYF. In DNA, the CDR3 is TGTGCCAGCAGCCCGCATCGGACTAGCGGGACAGATACGCAGTATTTT.

This clonotype was counted ten times or more. This sequence joins TRBV19 and TRBJ2-5, with D tentatively TRBD2 (5 bases). V lost 5 bases, J lost 5 bases, and 12 bases lay in between. The germline gives CDR1 LNHDA, CDR2 SQIVND (reference sequence). The CDR3 spans 13 residues. The CDR3 nucleotides read TGTGCCAGTAGTGCCGACCCGGGGGAGACCCAGTACTTC. Its protein is CASSADPGETQYF.

This clonotype was picked up a small number of times. A much larger clone sits a single nucleotide away, making a read error possible. This chain joins TRBV27 and TRBJ2-1; D might be TRBD2 (5 bases). V was clipped by 5 bases and J by 0 bases, with 26 bases between them. This CDR3 region has 20 residues. CDR1 and CDR2 (germline): MNHEY, SMNVEV (reference sequence). CDR3 sequence (DNA): TGTGCCAGCAGTGATCCCTCAGGAGCGGTTGACCCTAGCTCCTACAATGAGCAGTTCTTC. This translates into CASSDPSGAVDPSSYNEQFF.

Many counts were recorded for this clonotype. The chain employs TRBV12-3 or TRBV12-4 and TRBJ1-1, with D unresolved. The CDR3 sequence is 11 residues long. Trimming took 7 bases from V and 10 from J, leaving 13 bases between them. CDR3 DNA: TGTGCCAGCATCCTAAATCGGGCAGCTTTCTTT. Protein: CASILNRAAFF.

This clonotype was seen at least ten times. This chain connects TRBV28 to TRBJ2-2; 7 nucleotides agree with TRBD1. V trimming: 2 bases; J trimming: 1 base; junction bases outside the gene matches: 10. The CDR3 consists of 18 residues. From germline, CDR1 is MDHEN and CDR2 SYDVKM. This chain's CDR3 is CASSLDTGADLNTGELFF. In DNA, the CDR3 is TGTGCCAGCAGTTTAGATACAGGGGCCGACTTGAACACCGGGGAGCTGTTTTTT.

This clonotype was seen a handful of times. The chain has TRBV5-6 and TRBJ2-4; 7 bases are shared with TRBD1. Germline CDR1 reads SGHDT; CDR2 reads YYEEEE. The CDR3 covers 14 residues. Trimming took 0 bases from V and 7 from J; bases not matched to a gene: 4. The CDR3 region is CASSLGTGENIQYF. The CDR3 DNA is TGTGCCAGCAGCTTGGGGACAGGAGAGAACATTCAGTACTTC.

Many counts were recorded for this clonotype. The CDR3 sequence: CASSGLDRAGNSPLHF. CDR3 nucleotides: TGTGCCAGCAGTGGCCTGGACAGGGCAGGGAATTCACCCCTCCACTTT. The rearrangement joins TRBV25-1 to TRBJ1-6, with 8 bases matching TRBD1. Per the germline V gene, CDR1 is MGHDK and CDR2 is SYGVNS. V shed 4 bases and J 7 bases; nucleotides not matched to a gene: 9. CDR3 length equals 16 residues.

This clonotype was seen many times. V gene TRBV2 combines with J gene TRBJ1-5; the D gene is possibly TRBD1 (5 bases). Trimming removed 7 bases at V and 1 base at J, with 14 bases between. This CDR3 is 15 amino acids long. Germline lookup yields CDR1 SNHLY and CDR2 FYNNEI. This chain's CDR3 is CASNEGFGSNQPQHF. The CDR3 nucleotides read TGTGCCAGCAACGAGGGGTTTGGAAGCAATCAGCCCCAGCATTTT.

This clonotype was found many times. The rearrangement joins TRBV20-1 to TRBJ2-7, with 12 positions matching TRBD2. The CDR3 sequence is 14 residues long. V lost 5 bases, J lost 7 bases, and 9 bases stayed unmatched. From germline, CDR1 is DFQATT and CDR2 SNEGSKA (reference sequence). The CDR3 spells CSASPSGRAREQYF. Written as DNA, the CDR3 is TGCAGTGCTTCGCCTAGCGGGAGGGCCAGGGAGCAGTACTTC.

The chain couples TRBV3-1 to TRBJ2-6; no clear D. Germline values: CDR1 LGHDT, CDR2 YNNKEL (reference sequence). The CDR3 contains 16 residues. Trimming removed 3 bases at V and 4 bases at J, with 13 bases between. Here the CDR3 DNA reads TGTGCCAGCAGCCAGGTGACCTGGGGAGGGGCCAACGTCCTGACTTTC. The encoded protein is CASSQVTWGGANVLTF.

This clonotype was found many times. The chain is built from TRBV7-2 and TRBJ2-7; no clear D. CDR1 is SGHTA and CDR2 is FQGNSA in the germline V gene. The CDR3 has 15 residues. V was pared by 1 base and J by 0 bases, with 10 bases between. CDR3 bases: TGTGCCAGCAGCTTAGTCGGGCACAGCTCCTACGAGCAGTACTTC. Its translation: CASSLVGHSSYEQYF.

V usage is TRBV4-1 and J usage is TRBJ1-1; the D is unclear. Per the germline V gene, CDR1 is MGHRA and CDR2 is YSYEKL. This CDR3 spans 15 amino acids. The V end lost 1 base, the J end lost 0 bases, and 9 bases lay between the germline ends. CDR3 sequence reads: CASSQGPPVNTEAFF. The CDR3 DNA follows: TGCGCCAGCAGCCAAGGTCCTCCCGTGAACACTGAAGCTTTCTTT.

The chain employs TRBV9 and TRBJ2-6; D is unclear. V gave up 0 bases and J gave up 2 bases, with 6 bases separating them. The germline CDR1 and CDR2 sequences are SGDLS and YYNGEE. This CDR3 has 15 amino acids. CDR3 sequence: CASSVEAAGANVLTF. DNA for the CDR3: TGTGCCAGCAGCGTAGAGGCAGCTGGGGCCAACGTCCTGACTTTC.

The chain carries TRBV20-1 and TRBJ2-5, with TRBD2 as a possible D gene (6 bases). Trimming stripped 0 bases from V and 1 base from J, with 9 bases between. The CDR3 is 14 amino acids. Germline V gene lookup returns CDR1 DFQATT and CDR2 SNEGSKA (reference sequence). DNA for the CDR3: TGCAGTGCTAGAGATGGAGGGGTCCAAGAGACCCAGTACTTC. Translating it yields CSARDGGVQETQYF.

Many counts were recorded for this clonotype. This chain joins TRBV2 and TRBJ2-7, with TRBD1 matching over 12 bases. CDR1 SNHLY and CDR2 FYNNEI come from the germline V gene. CDR3 length equals 14 residues. V lost 9 bases and J lost 7; bases outside the gene matches: 10. CDR3 residues: CARKGDRGRQEQYF. In DNA form, the CDR3 reads TGTGCCAGAAAGGGGGACAGGGGGCGCCAGGAGCAGTACTTC.

This clonotype was seen only a few times. V gene TRBV19 combines with J gene TRBJ2-6; TRBD2 is a possible D gene (5 bases). In germline, CDR1 is LNHDA, CDR2 SQIVND (reference sequence). V was trimmed by 10 bases and J by 15 bases, leaving 19 bases between them. This CDR3 comprises 12 residues. The CDR3 loop reads CATPGLVRDLTF. Here the CDR3 DNA reads TGTGCCACCCCCGGCTTGGTCCGGGACCTGACTTTC.

In its sample, this clonotype was seen many times. The V gene is TRBV14, the J gene TRBJ1-6; no firm D call. The V end was cut by 1 base, the J end by 8 bases, with 6 bases between. The germline V gene has CDR1 SGHDN and CDR2 FVKESK. The CDR3 loop spans 13 amino acids. The CDR3 DNA reads as TGTGCCAGCAGCCAAGTTTCTGATTCACCCCTCCACTTT. It encodes CASSQVSDSPLHF.

The gene calls are TRBV28 and TRBJ2-7; D not resolved. V lost 2 bases and J lost 7, with 15 bases in between. CDR3 length equals 14 residues. Germline V gives CDR1 MDHEN, CDR2 SYDVKM. CDR3 DNA: TGTGCCAGCAGTTTAACTCACCGTGAATGGGAGCAGTACTTC. Translated, it gives CASSLTHREWEQYF.

This clonotype was counted at least ten times. The chain combines TRBV7-3 with TRBJ1-2; 7 bases are a match to TRBD1. V was pared by 5 bases and J by 7 bases, with 13 bases of the junction left unmatched. The CDR3 loop spans 15 amino acids. The germline gives CDR1 SGHTA, CDR2 FQGTGA. The CDR3 loop is CASSPRPGTAFGYTF. CDR3 in DNA: TGTGCCAGCAGCCCTCGTCCCGGGACAGCATTTGGCTACACCTTC. The complete variable domain, with remaining parts taken from reference TRBV7-3 and TRBJ1-2, reads GAGVSQTPSNKVTEKGKYVELRCDPISGHTALYWYRQSLGQGPEFLIYFQGTGAADDSGLPNDRFFAVRPEGSVSTLKIQRTERGDSAVYLCASSPRPGTAFGYTFGSGTRLTVV.

This chain uses TRBV7-9 with TRBJ2-1; D ambiguous. The V and J ends lost 6 bases and 0 bases respectively, with 9 bases between them. This CDR3 region has 14 residues. The V gene's germline CDR1 is SEHNR and CDR2 FQNEAQ (reference sequence). The DNA of the CDR3 is TGTGCCAGCAGGGTAGTCCCCTCCTACAATGAGCAGTTCTTC. Translating it yields CASRVVPSYNEQFF.

This clonotype appeared many times. The rearrangement uses TRBV9 and TRBJ2-1; D is perhaps TRBD1 (6 bases). V gave up 0 bases and J gave up 4 bases, with 14 bases separating them. This CDR3 spans 16 amino acids. Looked up from germline, CDR1 is SGDLS and CDR2 is YYNGEE. The CDR3 loop is CASSVGDTTIYNEQFF. CDR3 in DNA: TGTGCCAGCAGCGTAGGGGACACCACAATTTACAATGAGCAGTTCTTC.

This clonotype has just a few counts. This chain joins TRBV19 and TRBJ1-5; no firm D call. Trimming shortened V by 1 base and J by 3 bases, and 10 bases separated the two germline ends. The CDR3 is 15 amino acids. Germline loops: CDR1 LNHDA, CDR2 SQIVND (reference sequence). The CDR3 reads CASSIVAHNNQPQHF. DNA for the CDR3: TGTGCCAGTAGTATAGTTGCCCATAACAATCAGCCCCAGCATTTT.

V is TRBV6-1 and J is TRBJ2-1, with 7 bases that match TRBD2. The CDR3 covers 16 residues. Germline V gives CDR1 MNHNS, CDR2 SASEGT. J lost 7 bases, V lost 4 bases, and 13 bases had no gene match. Here the CDR3 reads CASSGGKRDNTNEQFF. The CDR3, as DNA: TGTGCCAGCAGTGGGGGTAAGCGGGATAATACGAATGAGCAGTTCTTC.

This clonotype was seen at least ten times. This chain joins TRBV12-5 and TRBJ2-5; 11 bases map to TRBD2. Germline loops: CDR1 LGHNT, CDR2 FRNRAP. The ends lost 6 bases at V and 5 bases at J; junction bases unmatched: 8. This CDR3 contains 15 residues. The CDR3 DNA sequence: TGTGCTAGTGGCTTAGCGGGAGGGCCTTCGGAGACCCAGTACTTC. This sequence encodes CASGLAGGPSETQYF.

V gene TRBV6-2 or TRBV6-3 combines with J gene TRBJ2-1; TRBD2 aligns across 9 bases. The V gene end was trimmed by 8 bases and the J gene end by 6 bases; junction bases not matched to a gene: 5. The CDR3 is made up of 13 amino acids. Germline V gene lookup returns CDR1 MNHEY and CDR2 SVGEGT. The CDR3 nucleotides read TGTGCCAGCTGGCGGGAGGGCCGCAATGAGCAGTTCTTC. This translates into CASWREGRNEQFF.

The chain joins TRBV30 to TRBJ2-1; no clear D gene. The CDR3 is made up of 15 amino acids. Per germline, CDR1 GTSNPN and CDR2 SVGIG (reference sequence). The ends were cut back, 0 bases at V and 0 bases at J, with 9 bases in the middle. The CDR3 nucleotides read TGTGCCTGGAGTGTACGTGGTAGCTCCTACAATGAGCAGTTCTTC. Residues: CAWSVRGSSYNEQFF.